The 8 T cell receptor beta chains below were found in one sample sequenced in a study of control samples from healthy donors and cancer patients. Sequencing was performed with immunoSEQ multiplex PCR; in TCRdb, only in-frame clones are kept and a portion is missing. The data hold about 92,000 clones, with 82% observed a single time. The sample taken for sequencing was blood. All receptors come from a woman aged 55-69 years in good health.

The chain recombines TRBV3-1 (or the pseudogene TRBV3-2) with TRBJ1-5, with D uncertain. The CDR3 covers 15 residues. Germline assignment: CDR1 LGHDT and CDR2 YNNKEL (reference sequence). The V gene lost 0 bases and the J gene lost 11 bases, with 17 bases spanning the gap. CDR3 DNA sequence: TGTGCCAGCAGCCAAGACCGCGCCGCCCCACTGTCCCAGCATTTT. Translating it yields CASSQDRAAPLSQHF.

The chain is built from TRBV10-3 and TRBJ1-1; D is uncertain. Germline lookup yields CDR1 ENHRY and CDR2 SYGVKD. V was trimmed by 5 bases and J by 5 bases, leaving 9 bases between them. CDR3 length: 12 residues. CDR3 residues: CAISPGVTEAFF. The CDR3 nucleotides are TGTGCCATCAGTCCAGGAGTGACTGAAGCTTTCTTT.

This sequence joins TRBV14 and TRBJ2-1; TRBD1 matches 9 bases. V lost 1 base to trimming and J lost 7 bases; unmatched junction nucleotides: 11. From germline, CDR1 is SGHDN and CDR2 FVKESK. CDR3 length equals 17 residues. The chain's CDR3 is CASSQVGLGQGLNEQFF. The CDR3 bases are TGTGCCAGCAGCCAAGTTGGGTTGGGACAGGGATTAAATGAGCAGTTCTTC.

This chain uses TRBV19 with TRBJ2-1, with 11 bases fitting TRBD2. The CDR3 is made up of 16 amino acids. Germline V gene sequence: CDR1 LNHDA, CDR2 SQIVND (reference sequence). With V trimmed by 3 bases and J by 5 bases, 6 bases remained unmatched. DNA for the CDR3: TGTGCCAGTAGTATCCGACTAGCGGGATCGGACAATGAGCAGTTCTTC. Amino acid sequence: CASSIRLAGSDNEQFF.

The chain employs TRBV3-1 (or the pseudogene TRBV3-2) and TRBJ1-1; TRBD1 aligns across 9 bases. CDR1 is LGHDT, CDR2 YNNKEL, per germline (reference sequence). The length of the CDR3 is 14 residues. J was trimmed by 2 bases and V by 2 bases; bases with no gene match: 0. CDR3 loop: CASSQTGGNTEAFF. The CDR3 region has the DNA TGTGCCAGCAGCCAAACAGGGGGCAACACTGAAGCTTTCTTT.

This rearrangement joins TRBV5-1 to TRBJ2-2; TRBD1 agrees at 7 bases. Germline values: CDR1 SGHRS, CDR2 YFSETQ. V was pared by 8 bases and J by 4 bases, with 8 bases of the junction left unmatched. The CDR3 sequence is 14 residues long. The CDR3 sequence: CASAGQETTGELFF. The CDR3 bases are TGCGCCAGTGCAGGACAGGAGACCACCGGGGAGCTGTTTTTT.

In this sample, this clone turned up a few times. The chain is built from TRBV29-1 and TRBJ1-3, with D maybe TRBD1 (6 bases). Between the trimmed V and J ends, which lost 6 bases and 4 bases, there was a span of 16 bases. The CDR3 contains 14 residues. Germline V gene data show CDR1 as SQVTM and CDR2 as ANQGSEA. The CDR3 DNA is TGCAGCGTCACTACGGGACATACAGGAAACACCATATATTTT. This gives the protein CSVTTGHTGNTIYF.

The chain recombines TRBV11-1 with TRBJ1-2; TRBD1 matches 7 bases. CDR3 length equals 14 residues. CDR1 and CDR2 from the germline V gene are SGHAT and FQDESV (reference sequence). V was clipped by 5 bases and J by 6 bases; unmatched bases: 9. Written as DNA, the CDR3 is TGTGCCAGCAGCCAAACAAGACAGGGAGATGGCTACACCTTC. The encoded protein is CASSQTRQGDGYTF.